This T cell receptor (beta chain) came from a study of radiotherapy plus CTLA-4 blockade in lung cancer. Study-wide findings and caveats: After treatment with radiotherapy plus ipilimumab, TCR clones that came from the tumor expanded in blood.

Comment on this clone: Its antigen is not known.

In germline, CDR1 is LNHDA, CDR2 SQIVND (reference sequence). This CDR3 has 14 amino acids. V shed 6 bases and J shed 2 bases, with 11 bases lying between them. Method: immunoSEQ multiplex PCR; TCRdb's copy keeps in-frame clones and lacks some. The sample holds approximately 100,000 clones, over 65% seen once. V and J are TRBV19 and TRBJ1-5; D is ambiguous. The sample in question was peripheral blood, obtained from a patient treated with radiotherapy plus ipilimumab. The sequence was obtained from a human donor with non-small cell lung cancer that progressed on radiotherapy plus ipilimumab. Some clones in this sample may be carry-over from other donors' samples. CDR3 region: CASRDPGGNQPQHF. For the CDR3, the DNA is TGTGCCAGTAGGGACCCCGGTGGCAATCAGCCCCAGCATTTT.